The 29 T cell receptor beta chains below all came from one sample that was sequenced in a study of early T cells in non-severe SARS-CoV-2 infection. TCRdb processed the 5' RACE reads anew with MiXCR; each CDR3 protein has one entry. The sample lists tens of thousands of distinct CDR3 sequences, approximately 12% occurring once. Sequenced material: whole blood, taken at baseline. These receptors all stem from an adult who was a healthcare worker with PCR-confirmed SARS-CoV-2 infection or an uninfected control (not recorded which).

This clonotype was picked up many times. The V and J genes are TRBV11-2 and TRBJ2-2, with 8 positions matching TRBD1. Trimming at V came to 2 bases and at J to 4 bases, leaving 6 bases not matched to a gene. The CDR3 has 16 residues. Germline CDR1 is SGHAT and CDR2 is FQNNGV. The CDR3 DNA follows: TGTGCCAGCAGCTTAAATCAGGGGGCCACCACCGGGGAGCTGTTTTTT. Its protein product is CASSLNQGATTGELFF.

Many counts were recorded for this clonotype. CDR3 sequence reads: CASSEFPHKGRTGELFF. The CDR3 DNA is TGCGCCAGCAGTGAGTTTCCGCATAAGGGAAGGACCGGGGAGCTGTTTTTT. This chain connects TRBV10-1 to TRBJ2-2, with D unresolved. V was shortened by 1 base and J by 5 bases, with 17 bases between the two germline ends. CDR1 WNHNN and CDR2 SYGVQD come from the germline V gene (reference sequence). The CDR3 is made up of 17 amino acids.

This clonotype qualifies as medium-sized (0.01 to 0.1%). The rearrangement uses TRBV6-2 or TRBV6-3 and TRBJ2-5; D perhaps matches TRBD2 (5 bases). Germline V gene lookup returns CDR1 MNHEY and CDR2 SVGEGT. V gave up 6 bases and J gave up 13 bases, with 27 bases separating them. This CDR3 has 15 amino acids. CDR3 nucleotides: TGTGCCAGCAGACACTCCCCGGAGGACCCGGTGGCGGGGTACTTC. Its protein product is CASRHSPEDPVAGYF.

This rearrangement joins TRBV11-2 to TRBJ2-2, with 7 nucleotides matching TRBD2. Germline CDR1 reads SGHAT; CDR2 reads FQNNGV. The CDR3 contains 15 residues. V shed 5 bases, J shed 6 bases, and the junction held 9 bases outside the gene matches. The DNA of the CDR3 is TGTGCCAGCAGCAATATGAGGGCGGGAGCCGGGGAGCTGTTTTTT. It translates to CASSNMRAGAGELFF.

This chain uses TRBV14 with TRBJ2-5; TRBD2 is a possible D gene (5 bases). Germline CDR1 is SGHDN and CDR2 is FVKESK. The CDR3 is made up of 15 amino acids. Trimming took off 0 bases at V and 7 bases at J, with 15 bases between the two ends. The CDR3 nucleotides read TGTGCCAGCAGCCAAGATTCACTGGGAGCTAGGACCCAGTACTTC. This translates into CASSQDSLGARTQYF.

This clonotype showed up just a few times. This CDR3 reads CASSSRLLGDGSYEQYF. The CDR3 DNA sequence: TGTGCCAGCAGTTCACGGTTATTAGGGGACGGTTCCTACGAGCAGTACTTC. V usage is TRBV11-1 and J usage is TRBJ2-7; TRBD1 or TRBD2 may be the D gene (5 bases each). V lost 6 bases to trimming and J lost 1 base, with 22 bases between them. From germline, CDR1 is SGHAT and CDR2 FQDESV (reference sequence). This CDR3 has 17 amino acids.

This clonotype was seen at least ten times. V is TRBV11-2 and J is TRBJ2-6; D is unclear. V was trimmed by 1 base and J by 0 bases, leaving 19 bases between them. The germline CDR1 and CDR2 sequences are SGHAT and FQNNGV. The CDR3 totals 20 residues. CDR3 residues: CASSLALQFYPGSGANVLTF. In nucleotides, the CDR3 is TGTGCCAGCAGCTTAGCGTTGCAGTTCTACCCCGGCTCTGGGGCCAACGTCCTGACTTTC. Based on the CDR3 plus reference TRBV11-2 and TRBJ2-6, the full variable domain is EAGVAQSPRYKIIEKRQSVAFWCNPISGHATLYWYQQILGQGPKLLIQFQNNGVVDDSQLPKDRFSAERLKGVDSTLKIQPAKLEDSAVYLCASSLALQFYPGSGANVLTFGAGSRLTVL.

This clonotype was counted a few times. The CDR3, as DNA: TGTGCCAGCAGCGGCCAGGGCCCGGGTTATAATTCACCCCTCCACTTT. Translated, it gives CASSGQGPGYNSPLHF. The V gene is TRBV14, the J gene TRBJ1-6, with D perhaps TRBD1 (5 bases). The CDR3 extends over 16 amino acids. In germline, CDR1 is SGHDN, CDR2 FVKESK. Trimming left V 5 bases short and J 4 bases short, with 15 bases between.

This clonotype has a count of ten or more. This chain links TRBV4-1 with TRBJ2-7, with D hard to call. Germline V lookup: CDR1 MGHRA, CDR2 YSYEKL. The CDR3 sequence is 12 residues long. The V gene lost 0 bases and the J gene lost 7 bases, with 7 bases spanning the gap. The CDR3 region is CASSQDGLEQYF. CDR3 in DNA: TGCGCCAGCAGCCAAGATGGCCTAGAGCAGTACTTC.

This clonotype was detected ten times or more. The genes are TRBV7-2 and TRBJ2-4; 10 bases line up with TRBD1. The CDR3 contains 16 residues. Trimming took 5 bases from V and 4 from J; bases not matched to a gene: 8. Germline lookup yields CDR1 SGHTA and CDR2 FQGNSA. The chain's CDR3 is CASSLSPGQGKNIQYF. CDR3 in DNA: TGTGCCAGCAGCCTATCCCCGGGACAGGGGAAAAACATTCAGTACTTC.

This clonotype counts as medium-sized (0.01 to 0.1%). The chain combines TRBV11-2 with TRBJ1-5, with no clear D. Between the trimmed V and J ends, which lost 1 base and 7 bases, there was a span of 8 bases. Germline values: CDR1 SGHAT, CDR2 FQNNGV. The CDR3 is 13 residues long. The CDR3 DNA follows: TGTGCCAGCAGCTTAGGGCTCTCCCAGCCCCAGCATTTT. Its translation is CASSLGLSQPQHF.

In its sample, this clonotype was seen a few times. This rearrangement joins TRBV18 to TRBJ2-7, with 9 bases aligning to TRBD2. After removal of 6 bases from V and 6 bases from J, the junction contained 9 bases not matched to a gene. This CDR3 has 14 residues. Germline CDR1 is KGHSH and CDR2 is LQKENI. CDR3 region: CASSEAGGGGEQYF. CDR3 nucleotide sequence: TGTGCCAGCTCCGAAGCGGGAGGCGGTGGCGAGCAGTACTTC.

The sample holds many counts of this clonotype. The chain carries TRBV6-6 and TRBJ2-7, with TRBD2 matching over 13 bases. Germline V CDR1 and CDR2: MNHNY, SVGAGI (reference sequence). The trim removed 6 bases at V and 12 bases at J, leaving 14 bases unmatched. The CDR3 length is 15 residues. Here the CDR3 DNA reads TGTGCCAGCAGGGTCGGGACTAGCGGGACCCTGGTTGCGTACTTC. It is translated as CASRVGTSGTLVAYF.

The rearrangement joins TRBV7-9 to TRBJ2-1; 9 nucleotides align to TRBD2. Per germline, CDR1 SEHNR and CDR2 FQNEAQ (reference sequence). The CDR3 is 15 amino acids. V lost 4 bases and J lost 3; bases outside the gene matches: 4. This chain's CDR3 is CASSSGLANYNEQFF. CDR3 coding DNA: TGTGCCAGCAGCTCCGGACTAGCGAACTACAATGAGCAGTTCTTC.

This clonotype came up a few times. The V and J genes are TRBV9 and TRBJ2-3; D is ambiguous. This CDR3 has 15 amino acids. Trimming left V 3 bases short and J 2 bases short, with 13 bases between. The germline V gene has CDR1 SGDLS and CDR2 YYNGEE. CDR3 nucleotide sequence: TGTGCCAGCAGCGGGAGTGACAAGACCACAGATACGCAGTATTTT. This translates into CASSGSDKTTDTQYF.

About this clonotype itself: One end of the junction is discordant with germline, which a read error may explain. The chain recombines TRBV20-1 with TRBJ2-5; D perhaps matches TRBD1 (6 bases). The CDR3 contains 12 residues. Germline lookup yields CDR1 DFQATT and CDR2 SNEGSKA (reference sequence). The CDR3 spells CCARTVQETQYF. The CDR3 nucleotides are TGCTGTGCCCGGACAGTCCAAGAGACCCAGTACTTC.

This clonotype was recorded at least ten times. The genes are TRBV16 and TRBJ1-5; tentatively, D is TRBD1 (5 bases). The V gene lost 3 bases and the J gene lost 3 bases, with 12 bases spanning the gap. CDR1 is KGHSY, CDR2 FQNENV, per germline. This CDR3 comprises 15 residues. CDR3 residues: CASSQSGAPNQPQHF. The CDR3 DNA is TGTGCCAGCAGCCAGAGCGGGGCCCCCAATCAGCCCCAGCATTTT.

The chain recombines TRBV29-1 with TRBJ1-2; D uncertain. V lost 3 bases and J lost 4, with 15 bases in between. The CDR3 runs 14 residues. Germline V gene sequence: CDR1 SQVTM, CDR2 ANQGSEA. The CDR3 loop reads CSVEVIGRPYGYTF. CDR3 in DNA: TGCAGCGTTGAGGTGATAGGCAGACCCTATGGCTACACCTTC.

The chain joins TRBV7-2 to TRBJ2-7; D tentatively reads TRBD1 or TRBD2 (6 bases each). The CDR3 consists of 13 residues. The V gene's germline CDR1 is SGHTA and CDR2 FQGNSA. The V and J ends lost 2 bases and 7 bases respectively, with 12 bases between them. The CDR3 coding sequence is TGTGCCAGCAGCTTATGGGGGGCAAGGGAGCAGTACTTC. The encoded protein is CASSLWGAREQYF.

The chain couples TRBV18 to TRBJ2-3; D call uncertain. Germline CDR1 reads KGHSH; CDR2 reads LQKENI. This CDR3 contains 13 residues. V was clipped by 2 bases and J by 3 bases, with 6 bases between them. The CDR3 bases are TGTGCCAGCTCACCAGGGTCGACAGATACGCAGTATTTT. It specifies CASSPGSTDTQYF. The full variable domain, rest sourced from reference TRBV18 and TRBJ2-3, is NAGVMQNPRHLVRRRGQEARLRCSPMKGHSHVYWYRQLPEEGLKFMVYLQKENIIDESGMPKERFSAEFPKEGPSILRIQQVVRGDSAAYFCASSPGSTDTQYFGPGTRLTVL.

V and J are TRBV29-1 and TRBJ2-5; 11 bases fit TRBD1. The CDR3 spans 12 residues. CDR1 SQVTM and CDR2 ANQGSEA come from the germline V gene. V lost 6 bases, J lost 4 bases, and 1 base stayed unmatched. The CDR3, as DNA: TGCAGCGTGGACAGGGGGCGAGAGACCCAGTACTTC. Translation: CSVDRGRETQYF.

This clonotype was seen only a few times. The chain couples TRBV20-1 to TRBJ1-1, with D unresolved. Germline V gene data show CDR1 as DFQATT and CDR2 as SNEGSKA (reference sequence). V was cut by 0 bases and J by 9 bases, with 17 bases left in between. This CDR3 spans 14 amino acids. The CDR3 DNA is TGCAGTGCTAGAGATCCCCTTTTTGGGAATAAAGCTTTCTTT. Encoded protein: CSARDPLFGNKAFF.

This clonotype has a handful of counts. This rearrangement joins TRBV18 to TRBJ2-1, with a weak D call TRBD2 (6 bases). CDR3 length equals 13 residues. CDR1 and CDR2 from the germline V gene are KGHSH and LQKENI. V dropped 5 bases and J dropped 7 bases, with 12 bases sitting between them. CDR3 residues: CASSRTIGNEQFF. In nucleotides, the CDR3 is TGTGCCAGCTCAAGGACTATCGGTAATGAGCAGTTCTTC.

This chain uses TRBV6-4 with TRBJ2-2, with D unresolved. The CDR3 has 14 residues. The germline V gene has CDR1 MRHNA and CDR2 SNTAGT. Trimming cost V 6 bases and J 2 bases, with 10 bases left between them. This CDR3 reads CASSEDFNTGELFF. As DNA, the CDR3 is TGTGCCAGCAGCGAAGACTTTAACACCGGGGAGCTGTTTTTT.

Notes on this clonotype: The junction differs from germline at one of its ends, possibly a read error. The chain has TRBV5-1 and TRBJ2-2; no clear D gene. This CDR3 is built from 15 residues. The germline CDR1 and CDR2 sequences are SGHRS and YFSETQ. The CDR3 sequence is CASSLDLIDTGELFF. CDR3 DNA sequence: TGCGCCAGCAGCTTGGACTTAATAGACACGGGGGAGCTGTTTTTT.

The chain employs TRBV28 and TRBJ1-6, with unresolved D. The V gene lost 8 bases and the J gene lost 3 bases, with 5 bases spanning the gap. The CDR3 spans 12 residues. Germline V gene lookup returns CDR1 MDHEN and CDR2 SYDVKM. The CDR3 DNA reads as TGTGCCAGCTGGGTCTATAATTCACCCCTCCACTTT. Protein product: CASWVYNSPLHF.

J is TRBJ2-7 and V is TRBV7-9; a possible D gene is TRBD2 (7 bases). Germline V gene sequence: CDR1 SEHNR, CDR2 FQNEAQ (reference sequence). CDR3 length: 15 residues. Trimming left V 5 bases short and J 5 bases short, with 19 bases between. The chain's CDR3 is CASSTRRGGSDEQYF. CDR3 DNA: TGTGCCAGCAGCACTCGTCGCGGGGGCTCGGACGAGCAGTACTTC.

The chain uses TRBV2 and TRBJ1-1, with a weak D call TRBD1 (5 bases). Germline V CDR1 and CDR2: SNHLY, FYNNEI. The CDR3 runs 11 residues. The ends were cut back, 4 bases at V and 6 bases at J, with 6 bases in the middle. CDR3: CASSGGAEAFF. In DNA, the CDR3 is TGTGCCAGCAGTGGGGGGGCTGAAGCTTTCTTT.

This clonotype was seen repeatedly, ten times or more. The chain uses TRBV12-3 or TRBV12-4 and TRBJ2-1; 8 bases match TRBD2. There are 16 residues in the CDR3. The V and J ends lost 3 bases and 4 bases, in that order; junction bases with no gene match: 8. CDR3 nucleotide sequence: TGTGCCAGCAGTTTTGCGGGAGGTTTAGCTTACAATGAGCAGTTCTTC. As protein: CASSFAGGLAYNEQFF.